These 29 T cell receptor beta chains were all obtained from the same sample, sequenced in a study of blood T cells in healthy people across ages. Sample-barcoded 5' priming and a J-beta primer mix drove a second PCR of about 7 to 11 cycles. TCRdb re-analysed the 5' RACE reads in MiXCR, keeping a single row per CDR3 protein. Seen here are about 780,000 distinct CDR3 sequences, about half observed once, and the top ten hold around 18%. The sequencing input was blood. These receptors came from a man older than 75 in good health.

The rearrangement joins TRBV11-1 to TRBJ2-1; TRBD2 agrees at 13 bases. There are 17 residues in the CDR3. Trimming removed 6 bases from V and 4 bases from J; junction bases left unmatched: 9. Germline V lookup: CDR1 SGHAT, CDR2 FQDESV (reference sequence). CDR3 sequence (DNA): TGTGCCAGCAGTTTCCGCCGACTAGCGGGGGGTTACAATGAGCAGTTCTTC. Its protein product is CASSFRRLAGGYNEQFF.

A note on this clonotype: This may stem from a read error, because a much larger clone lies one nucleotide away. J is TRBJ2-7 and V is TRBV5-1; 9 bases match TRBD1. Unmatched junction bases numbered 7, after V lost 4 bases and J lost 5 bases. The CDR3 runs to 14 residues. Germline CDR1 reads SGHRS; CDR2 reads YFSETQ. The CDR3 bases are TGCGCCAGCAGCGCCACAGGGGGCAACAACGAGCAGTACTTC. Its translation is CASSATGGNNEQYF. Full variable domain (missing parts from reference TRBV5-1 and TRBJ2-7): KAGVTQTPRYLIKTRGQQVTLSCSPISGHRSVSWYQQTPGQGLQFLFEYFSETQRNKGNFPGRFSGRQFSNSRSEMNVSTLELGDSALYLCASSATGGNNEQYFGPGTRLTVT.

The V call is TRBV9, the J call TRBJ2-1, with D perhaps being TRBD1 or TRBD2 (5 bases each). V lost 0 bases and J lost 6, with 16 bases in between. The CDR3 has 16 amino acids. CDR1 and CDR2 (germline): SGDLS, YYNGEE. CDR3: CASSVGGWGFPNEQFF. The CDR3 DNA reads TGTGCCAGCAGCGTAGGGGGGTGGGGGTTCCCCAATGAGCAGTTCTTC.

The table lists this clonotype with a few counts. This CDR3 reads CASSLEWTGGTEAFF. In DNA form, the CDR3 reads TGTGCCAGCAGCTTAGAGTGGACAGGGGGCACTGAAGCTTTCTTT. The chain uses TRBV7-2 and TRBJ1-1; 10 nucleotides agree with TRBD1. J gave up 4 bases and V 1 base, and 3 bases lay outside the gene matches. The CDR3 contains 15 residues. From germline, CDR1 is SGHTA and CDR2 FQGNSA.

The V call is TRBV5-1, the J call TRBJ1-1; D is undetermined. Germline values: CDR1 SGHRS, CDR2 YFSETQ. There are 13 residues in the CDR3. The V end lost 3 bases, the J end lost 10 bases, and 16 bases lay between the germline ends. The CDR3 spells CASSWKGSAGAFF. CDR3 DNA sequence: TGCGCCAGCAGCTGGAAAGGGTCGGCTGGAGCTTTCTTT. Looking up the rest from reference TRBV5-1 and TRBJ1-1 gives the full variable domain: KAGVTQTPRYLIKTRGQQVTLSCSPISGHRSVSWYQQTPGQGLQFLFEYFSETQRNKGNFPGRFSGRQFSNSRSEMNVSTLELGDSALYLCASSWKGSAGAFFGQGTRLTVV.

This chain links TRBV5-1 with TRBJ2-5; 8 bases are shared with TRBD1. Germline V gene data show CDR1 as SGHRS and CDR2 as YFSETQ. CDR3 length: 16 residues. The ends lost 2 bases at V and 11 bases at J; junction bases unmatched: 17. CDR3 sequence reads: CASSFARTGIYNEQYF. DNA for the CDR3: TGCGCCAGCAGCTTCGCTCGGACAGGGATTTACAATGAGCAGTACTTC.

This chain connects TRBV2 to TRBJ2-5, with TRBD2 as a possible D gene (7 bases). The V end lost 4 bases, the J end lost 5 bases, and 14 bases lay between the germline ends. Germline CDR1 reads SNHLY; CDR2 reads FYNNEI. The CDR3 is made up of 14 amino acids. CDR3 amino acids: CASSVRGAKETQYF. CDR3 nucleotide sequence: TGTGCCAGCAGTGTCCGGGGGGCGAAGGAGACCCAGTACTTC.

V and J are TRBV2 and TRBJ2-1; 13 positions match TRBD2. The CDR3 is made up of 17 amino acids. CDR1 is SNHLY and CDR2 is FYNNEI in the germline V gene. J lost 9 bases, V lost 6 bases, and 14 bases had no gene match. CDR3 amino acids: CASSETSGRAFLVEQFF. CDR3 coding DNA: TGTGCCAGCAGCGAAACTAGCGGGAGGGCCTTCTTGGTTGAGCAGTTCTTC.

This chain joins TRBV9 and TRBJ2-7; a possible D gene is TRBD1 (6 bases). V was trimmed by 0 bases and J by 0 bases, leaving 16 bases between them. Germline lookup yields CDR1 SGDLS and CDR2 YYNGEE. The CDR3 loop spans 17 amino acids. The CDR3 spells CASSVAGQRPFSYEQYF. The CDR3 bases are TGTGCCAGCAGCGTAGCAGGACAGCGGCCCTTCTCCTACGAGCAGTACTTC.

The rearrangement uses TRBV29-1 and TRBJ1-5; tentative D call: TRBD1 (5 bases). The CDR3 totals 13 residues. Trimming stripped 5 bases from V and 6 bases from J, with 14 bases between. CDR1 is SQVTM and CDR2 is ANQGSEA in the germline V gene. The CDR3 DNA is TGCAGCGTTTCATCAGGGTTGAGTCAGCCCCAGCATTTT. It is translated as CSVSSGLSQPQHF.

This clonotype was seen a single time. V usage is TRBV7-2 and J usage is TRBJ2-3, with D possibly matching TRBD2 (6 bases). The V end was cut by 5 bases, the J end by 6 bases, with 18 bases between. Looked up from germline, CDR1 is SGHTA and CDR2 is FQGNSA. CDR3 length: 15 residues. In DNA, the CDR3 is TGTGCCAGCAGCCCAAGCGGCGCGGGGCTGGATACGCAGTATTTT. Its translation: CASSPSGAGLDTQYF.

The J gene is TRBJ2-2, the V gene TRBV2; TRBD2 agrees at 9 bases. The V gene end was trimmed by 6 bases and the J gene end by 2 bases; junction bases not matched to a gene: 7. The CDR3 consists of 16 residues. CDR1 is SNHLY and CDR2 is FYNNEI in the germline V gene. The CDR3 region is CASRQLAGANTGELFF. The CDR3 bases are TGTGCCAGCAGACAATTAGCGGGAGCCAACACCGGGGAGCTGTTTTTT. The full variable domain, in which reference TRBV2 and TRBJ2-2 provide the parts outside the CDR3, is EPEVTQTPSHQVTQMGQEVILRCVPISNHLYFYWYRQILGQKVEFLVSFYNNEISEKSEIFDDQFSVERPDGSNFTLKIRSTKLEDSAMYFCASRQLAGANTGELFFGEGSRLTVL.

In its sample, this clonotype was seen a few times. The J gene is TRBJ1-4, the V gene TRBV21-1. TRBV21-1 is an annotated pseudogene. The CDR3 extends over 13 amino acids. DNA of the CDR3: TGTGCCCACGACGCTAGGGGTTATGAAAAACTGTTTTTT. Encoded protein: CAHDARGYEKLFF.

This clonotype was picked up a small number of times. The CDR3 DNA follows: TGTGCCATCAGTGAGTCCGGGCGGACTGACACAGATACGCAGTATTTT. It specifies CAISESGRTDTDTQYF. J is TRBJ2-3 and V is TRBV10-3; D is possibly TRBD2 (5 bases). CDR1 ENHRY and CDR2 SYGVKD come from the germline V gene. The CDR3 extends over 16 amino acids. V was trimmed by 0 bases and J by 2 bases, leaving 12 bases between them.

The gene calls are TRBV27 and TRBJ1-2, with D perhaps matching TRBD1 (6 bases). V lost 5 bases to trimming and J lost 8 bases, with 15 bases between them. Per germline, CDR1 MNHEY and CDR2 SMNVEV (reference sequence). This CDR3 is 13 amino acids long. As DNA, the CDR3 is TGTGCCAGCAGTGCCCTCGCTCAGGGGGGCTACACCTTC. Protein sequence: CASSALAQGGYTF.

A word on this clonotype: This could be a read error, since a much larger clone is one nucleotide away. The chain has TRBV18 and TRBJ2-1; D unclear. CDR3 length equals 17 residues. V lost 2 bases to trimming and J lost 2 bases, with 16 bases between them. Germline V CDR1 and CDR2: KGHSH, LQKENI. The CDR3 nucleotides are TGTGCCAGCTCACCAATAGGCCAGGTCTTAACCTACAATGAGCAGTTCTTC. This sequence encodes CASSPIGQVLTYNEQFF.

V gene TRBV11-3 combines with J gene TRBJ2-5; no clear D. The CDR3 sequence is 14 residues long. Germline CDR1 SGHNT, CDR2 YENEEA. Deletions cut 2 bases from V and 2 bases from J, with 9 bases between. The CDR3 is CASSLYSPQETQYF. The CDR3 bases are TGTGCCAGCAGCTTATATAGCCCTCAAGAGACCCAGTACTTC.

The V gene is TRBV5-1, the J gene TRBJ2-1; 10 nucleotides align to TRBD2. V trimming: 3 bases; J trimming: 7 bases; junction bases outside the gene matches: 10. The CDR3 is 16 residues long. Germline assignment: CDR1 SGHRS and CDR2 YFSETQ. The CDR3 region has the DNA TGCGCCAGCAGCTACCTGAGCGGGAGGGCCCAGAATGAGCAGTTCTTC. Amino acid sequence: CASSYLSGRAQNEQFF.

A few counts support this clonotype. The chain has TRBV28 and TRBJ2-5, with 8 bases lining up with TRBD1. CDR1 is MDHEN, CDR2 SYDVKM, per germline. The CDR3 is 15 residues long. J lost 2 bases, V lost 3 bases, and 5 bases had no gene match. DNA for the CDR3: TGTGCCAGCAGTTTCAACAGGGGGGTTCAAGAGACCCAGTACTTC. Translating gives CASSFNRGVQETQYF.

The chain uses TRBV28 and TRBJ2-5; D tentatively fits TRBD1 or TRBD2 (6 bases each). V was clipped by 6 bases and J by 5 bases, with 19 bases between them. Germline V gene lookup returns CDR1 MDHEN and CDR2 SYDVKM. The CDR3 extends over 15 amino acids. CDR3 sequence reads: CASSDRSGALETQYF. The CDR3 DNA reads as TGTGCCAGCAGCGATAGGTCGGGGGCCTTGGAGACCCAGTACTTC.

This clonotype has just a few counts. The rearrangement links TRBV4-2 to TRBJ2-7; 7 bases are shared with TRBD1. Per germline, CDR1 LGHNA and CDR2 YNFKEQ. After removal of 1 base from V and 0 bases from J, the junction contained 6 bases not matched to a gene. CDR3 size: 16 residues. The CDR3 here is CASSQVGQASSYEQYF. CDR3 bases: TGTGCCAGCAGCCAAGTTGGACAGGCTAGCTCCTACGAGCAGTACTTC.

The chain couples TRBV29-1 to TRBJ2-3; D remains unclear. This CDR3 is 13 amino acids long. The V end was cut by 7 bases, the J end by 0 bases, with 11 bases between. Germline CDR1 SQVTM, CDR2 ANQGSEA. The CDR3 nucleotides are TGCAGCGCAAAAAGTCCTAGCACAGATACGCAGTATTTT. As protein: CSAKSPSTDTQYF.

The chain joins TRBV21-1 to TRBJ2-7. TRBV21-1 is noted as a pseudogene. The CDR3 sequence is 12 residues long. In DNA, the CDR3 is TGTGCCAGCAGCAAAGGAGACTACGAGCAGTACTTC. Translated, it gives CASSKGDYEQYF.

This clonotype was seen at least ten times. This chain joins TRBV28 and TRBJ1-6; D is unclear. CDR1 is MDHEN and CDR2 is SYDVKM in the germline V gene. The CDR3 length is 14 residues. V lost 8 bases to trimming and J lost 7 bases, with 15 bases between them. CDR3 nucleotides: TGTGCCAGCTGGAGTTCTGGGGAAAATTCACCCCTCCACTTT. This gives the protein CASWSSGENSPLHF.

This chain links TRBV5-1 with TRBJ2-5; no definite D call. The CDR3 has 14 amino acids. Germline V lookup: CDR1 SGHRS, CDR2 YFSETQ. V dropped 0 bases and J dropped 2 bases, with 8 bases sitting between them. The CDR3: CASSLGRQQETQYF. DNA for the CDR3: TGCGCCAGCAGCTTGGGTAGGCAGCAAGAGACCCAGTACTTC.

This clonotype has just a few counts. The chain is built from TRBV5-1 and TRBJ2-7; TRBD2 matches 10 bases. Germline CDR1 reads SGHRS; CDR2 reads YFSETQ. Unmatched junction bases numbered 5, after V lost 5 bases and J lost 6 bases. The CDR3 length is 13 residues. DNA of the CDR3: TGCGCCAGCAGGCCAGCGGGAGGGGGCGAGCAGTACTTC. It translates to CASRPAGGGEQYF.

There are many counts of this clonotype. This chain links TRBV28 with TRBJ2-1; the D gene is possibly TRBD1 (5 bases). In germline, CDR1 is MDHEN, CDR2 SYDVKM. This CDR3 contains 14 residues. V lost 5 bases and J 4 bases, leaving 12 bases between the germline ends. CDR3 region: CASSLRESYNEQFF. The CDR3 nucleotides read TGTGCCAGCAGTCTCAGGGAAAGTTACAATGAGCAGTTCTTC. The complete variable domain, with remaining parts taken from reference TRBV28 and TRBJ2-1, reads DVKVTQSSRYLVKRTGEKVFLECVQDMDHENMFWYRQDPGLGLRLIYFSYDVKMKEKGDIPEGYSVSREKKERFSLILESASTNQTSMYLCASSLRESYNEQFFGPGTRLTVL.

The chain has TRBV20-1 and TRBJ1-6; possibly TRBD1 for D (5 bases). Germline-derived CDR1 and CDR2 are DFQATT and SNEGSKA (reference sequence). This CDR3 region has 13 residues. With 6 bases removed from V and 9 bases from J, the gap between germline ends came to 15 bases. The DNA of the CDR3 is TGCAGTGCAGGCACAGGAACTGGTTCACCCCTCCACTTT. Residues: CSAGTGTGSPLHF.

This clonotype came up many times. The chain combines TRBV3-1 with TRBJ2-3; TRBD1 aligns across 8 bases. This CDR3 has 20 amino acids. Germline V CDR1 and CDR2: LGHDT, YNNKEL (reference sequence). J gave up 0 bases and V 4 bases, and 18 bases lay outside the gene matches. The CDR3 DNA reads TGTGCCAGCAGCCTTGATATGACAGGGGTGTCATTTCGGAGCACAGATACGCAGTATTTT. Translating it yields CASSLDMTGVSFRSTDTQYF.